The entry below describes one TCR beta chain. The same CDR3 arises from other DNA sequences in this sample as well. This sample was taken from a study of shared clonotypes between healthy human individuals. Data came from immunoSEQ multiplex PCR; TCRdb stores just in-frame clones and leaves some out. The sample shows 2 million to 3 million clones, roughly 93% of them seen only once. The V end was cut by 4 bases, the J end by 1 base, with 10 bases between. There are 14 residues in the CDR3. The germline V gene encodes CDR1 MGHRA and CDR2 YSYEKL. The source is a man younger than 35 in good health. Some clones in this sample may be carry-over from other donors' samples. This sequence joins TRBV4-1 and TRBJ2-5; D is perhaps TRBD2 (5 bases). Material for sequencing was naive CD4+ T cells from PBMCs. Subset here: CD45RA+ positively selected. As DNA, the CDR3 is TGCGCCAGCAGCCCAGCCGGAGGCCAAGAGACCCAGTACTTC. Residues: CASSPAGGQETQYF.